This TCR beta chain appears in the sequencing data of a study of blood T cell repertoires in COVID-19. Study-level background: Both acute and convalescent COVID-19 samples were obtained from the United States, Italy and Spain. The cDNA or gDNA used as material had been derived from T cells, B-cell-depleted T cells, or PBMCs.

Source study methods: From reference gene primer amplification, estimates of nucleated cell counts were derived. TCRdb's table, derived via immunoSEQ multiplex PCR, lists solely in-frame clones and lacks some. The V and J calls and clone size come from that table; D and trimming were worked out from the DNA. This sample has roughly 81,000 clones, with around 90% found just once. CDR3 length equals 14 residues. CDR1 and CDR2 from the germline V gene are SGHRS and YFSETQ. V lost 5 bases, J lost 3 bases, and 4 bases stayed unmatched. This receptor was obtained from a man aged 25-45 years with acute or convalescent COVID-19. Sequenced sample: peripheral blood. The rearrangement links TRBV5-1 to TRBJ2-7; 11 bases align to TRBD2. The CDR3 coding sequence is TGCGCCAGCAGTCCGACTAGCGGGGTCTACGAGCAGTACTTC. Translation gives CASSPTSGVYEQYF.